The 28 T cell receptor beta chains listed next were all sequenced from one sample in a study of cytomegalovirus exposure and HLA in healthy donors. A multiplex PCR was run with 60 Vbeta primers and 13 Jbeta primers. The assay was immunoSEQ multiplex PCR, and TCRdb's table has in-frame clones only and misses some. The sample includes around 29,000 clones. The sample comprised PBMCs. Source of these receptors: a man aged 25 to 45 in good health and CMV-seronegative.

The chain joins TRBV15 to TRBJ2-1; D not certain. V was pared by 0 bases and J by 8 bases, with 14 bases between. In germline, CDR1 is LNHNV, CDR2 YYDKDF (reference sequence). CDR3 length: 15 residues. CDR3 sequence reads: CATSRETQLWDEQFF. The CDR3 coding sequence is TGTGCCACCAGCAGAGAGACTCAACTCTGGGATGAGCAGTTCTTC. Based on the CDR3 plus reference TRBV15 and TRBJ2-1, the full variable domain is DAMVIQNPRYQVTQFGKPVTLSCSQTLNHNVMYWYQQKSSQAPKLLFHYYDKDFNNEADTPDNFQSRRPNTSFCFLDIRSPGLGDTAMYLCATSRETQLWDEQFFGPGTRLTVL.

The chain has TRBV2 and TRBJ1-1; D not certain. Looked up from germline, CDR1 is SNHLY and CDR2 is FYNNEI. With 5 bases removed from V and 4 bases from J, the gap between germline ends came to 11 bases. This CDR3 comprises 13 residues. In DNA, the CDR3 is TGTGCCAGCAGTTCTTTCGAGAGCACTGAAGCTTTCTTT. As protein: CASSSFESTEAFF.

The gene calls are TRBV10-3 and TRBJ1-3; no clear D gene. The CDR3 sequence is 14 residues long. V lost 6 bases and J 0 bases, leaving 9 bases between the germline ends. The germline V gene has CDR1 ENHRY and CDR2 SYGVKD. CDR3 loop: CAIRSGSSGNTIYF. The CDR3 DNA reads TGTGCCATCAGATCTGGGAGCTCTGGAAACACCATATATTTT.

The chain is built from TRBV18 and TRBJ1-3; TRBD1 matches at 7 bases. The CDR3 runs 15 residues. The J segment lost 0 bases and the V segment lost 5 bases, leaving 4 bases of the junction unmatched. CDR1 and CDR2 from the germline V gene are KGHSH and LQKENI. CDR3 coding DNA: TGTGCCAGCTCAACAGGGGACAGCTCTGGAAACACCATATATTTT. Residues: CASSTGDSSGNTIYF.

The chain links TRBV2 to TRBJ2-3; tentative D call: TRBD2 (5 bases). The CDR3 is 14 residues long. Trimming removed 4 bases from V and 4 bases from J, with 12 bases in between. Germline V gene lookup returns CDR1 SNHLY and CDR2 FYNNEI. Written as DNA, the CDR3 is TGTGCCAGCAGTGGGTCTAGCTTGGCAGATACGCAGTATTTT. It codes for CASSGSSLADTQYF.

CDR3 loop: CASSRKTGGNEKLFF. CDR3 in DNA: TGTGCCAGTAGTCGTAAGACAGGGGGTAATGAAAAACTGTTTTTT. The J gene is TRBJ1-4, the V gene TRBV19, with TRBD1 identical over 9 bases. The CDR3 is made up of 15 amino acids. Unmatched junction bases numbered 5, after V lost 5 bases and J lost 4 bases. From germline, CDR1 is LNHDA and CDR2 SQIVND (reference sequence). Combining the CDR3 with reference TRBV19 and TRBJ1-4 gives the whole variable domain DGGITQSPKYLFRKEGQNVTLSCEQNLNHDAMYWYRQDPGQGLRLIYYSQIVNDFQKGDIAEGYSVSREKKESFPLTVTSAQKNPTAFYLCASSRKTGGNEKLFFGSGTQLSVL.

The chain uses TRBV18 and TRBJ2-7; maybe TRBD1 (6 bases). The CDR3 covers 14 residues. Germline-derived CDR1 and CDR2 are KGHSH and LQKENI. V lost 3 bases and J 4 bases, leaving 13 bases between the germline ends. This CDR3 reads CASSPRAGAYEQYF. The CDR3 region has the DNA TGTGCCAGCTCACCTAGGGCAGGGGCATACGAGCAGTACTTC.

This chain uses TRBV27 with TRBJ2-2; 9 bases agree with TRBD1. The CDR3 sequence is 16 residues long. The V gene end was trimmed by 8 bases and the J gene end by 3 bases; junction bases not matched to a gene: 10. The germline gives CDR1 MNHEY, CDR2 SMNVEV (reference sequence). DNA of the CDR3: TGTGCCAGCCCTTGGAGACAGGGGGTTGACACCGGGGAGCTGTTTTTT. Its translation is CASPWRQGVDTGELFF.

A remark on this clone: Other DNA sequences in the same sample also yield this CDR3. The chain couples TRBV29-1 to TRBJ2-7; perhaps TRBD2 as D (6 bases). CDR1 SQVTM and CDR2 ANQGSEA come from the germline V gene. Trimming removed 1 base from V and 1 base from J, with 20 bases in between. This CDR3 has 17 amino acids. The CDR3 loop reads CSVEGLGRDSFSYEQYF. CDR3 nucleotide sequence: TGCAGCGTTGAAGGGCTGGGACGGGACTCCTTTTCCTACGAGCAGTACTTC.

The chain uses TRBV7-9 and TRBJ2-5; the D gene is possibly TRBD2 (7 bases). V lost 7 bases and J 3 bases, leaving 12 bases between the germline ends. From germline, CDR1 is SEHNR and CDR2 FQNEAQ (reference sequence). The CDR3 is made up of 13 amino acids. CDR3 loop: CASIKGGKETQYF. The CDR3 bases are TGTGCCAGCATCAAGGGGGGGAAAGAGACCCAGTACTTC.

The chain employs TRBV4-3 and TRBJ2-7; 9 nucleotides align to TRBD2. V lost 3 bases and J lost 6; bases outside the gene matches: 6. Germline lookup yields CDR1 LGHNA and CDR2 YSLEER. CDR3 length: 14 amino acids. The CDR3 spells CASSHGGGAGEQYF. The CDR3 nucleotides read TGCGCCAGCAGCCACGGCGGGGGGGCGGGCGAGCAGTACTTC.

This chain joins TRBV6-1 and TRBJ1-5; 10 bases are shared with TRBD1. V was clipped by 4 bases and J by 1 base; unmatched bases: 4. CDR3 length equals 16 residues. Germline CDR1 is MNHNS and CDR2 is SASEGT. The CDR3 bases are TGTGCCAGCAGTGGACAGGGGGCGTTGAGCAATCAGCCCCAGCATTTT. Amino acids: CASSGQGALSNQPQHF.

This chain links TRBV6-4 with TRBJ1-1; 9 positions match TRBD1. V gave up 8 bases and J gave up 1 base; unmatched junction bases: 11. The CDR3 totals 16 residues. Germline V gene sequence: CDR1 MRHNA, CDR2 SNTAGT. Written as DNA, the CDR3 is TGTGCCAGCCGGGGACAGGGAGTATTTGGGAACACTGAAGCTTTCTTT. Protein sequence: CASRGQGVFGNTEAFF.

The V call is TRBV11-1, the J call TRBJ2-2; the D gene is possibly TRBD2 (6 bases). Germline V CDR1 and CDR2: SGHAT, FQDESV (reference sequence). This CDR3 region has 14 residues. V was trimmed by 5 bases and J by 7 bases, leaving 14 bases between them. Here the CDR3 reads CASSIDGGFGELFF. The DNA for the CDR3 is TGTGCCAGCAGCATAGATGGAGGGTTCGGGGAGCTGTTTTTT.

CDR3 sequence (DNA): TGTGCCAGCAGCTCGGGGACTGAAGCTTTCTTT. Residues: CASSSGTEAFF. This chain uses TRBV7-9 with TRBJ1-1; no definite D call. The length of the CDR3 is 11 residues. Trimming took 4 bases from V and 5 from J, leaving 5 bases between them. The germline V gene has CDR1 SEHNR and CDR2 FQNEAQ (reference sequence).

The chain employs TRBV5-1 and TRBJ2-2, with TRBD1 identical over 7 bases. The CDR3 totals 17 residues. The V and J ends lost 3 bases and 5 bases, in that order; junction bases with no gene match: 13. Germline CDR1 reads SGHRS; CDR2 reads YFSETQ. CDR3 DNA sequence: TGCGCCAGCAGCTCGTCCATAAGACAGGGTAGAACCGGGGAGCTGTTTTTT. Translating gives CASSSSIRQGRTGELFF. Complete variable domain (other parts from reference TRBV5-1 and TRBJ2-2): KAGVTQTPRYLIKTRGQQVTLSCSPISGHRSVSWYQQTPGQGLQFLFEYFSETQRNKGNFPGRFSGRQFSNSRSEMNVSTLELGDSALYLCASSSSIRQGRTGELFFGEGSRLTVL.

The V call is TRBV2, the J call TRBJ2-5; 11 bases are a match to TRBD1. The J call may not be correct, given that the DNA end is closer to TRBJ2-7. This CDR3 is 15 amino acids long. Looked up from germline, CDR1 is SNHLY and CDR2 is FYNNEI. The chain's CDR3 is CASSEGTGGVYEQYF. The CDR3 coding sequence is TGTGCCAGCAGTGAGGGGACAGGGGGGGTCTACGAGCAGTACTTC.

The chain is built from TRBV7-2 and TRBJ2-5; unclear D gene. Germline V gene data show CDR1 as SGHTA and CDR2 as FQGNSA. The CDR3 has 14 amino acids. V dropped 1 base and J dropped 5 bases, with 11 bases sitting between them. DNA of the CDR3: TGTGCCAGCAGCTTAGTTACGGCAGCGGAGACCCAGTACTTC. This translates into CASSLVTAAETQYF.

V and J are TRBV5-6 and TRBJ2-2; D uncertain. CDR1 SGHDT and CDR2 YYEEEE come from the germline V gene. The CDR3 sequence is 14 residues long. The V end lost 8 bases, the J end lost 0 bases, and 11 bases lay between the germline ends. The CDR3 spells CASHALANTGELFF. As DNA, the CDR3 is TGTGCCAGTCACGCGTTGGCGAACACCGGGGAGCTGTTTTTT.

The V and J genes are TRBV5-1 and TRBJ2-1; a possible D gene is TRBD2 (6 bases). Germline CDR1 is SGHRS and CDR2 is YFSETQ. The V gene lost 0 bases and the J gene lost 4 bases, with 8 bases spanning the gap. The CDR3 loop spans 14 amino acids. CDR3 in amino acids: CASSLGGEYNEQFF. CDR3 nucleotides: TGCGCCAGCAGCTTGGGGGGGGAGTACAATGAGCAGTTCTTC.

This chain connects TRBV5-4 to TRBJ1-2; TRBD1 matches 9 bases. The CDR3 consists of 13 residues. The trim removed 3 bases at V and 6 bases at J, leaving 3 bases unmatched. The germline V gene encodes CDR1 SGHNT and CDR2 YYREEE (reference sequence). The CDR3 DNA is TGTGCCAGCAGCTACGACAGGGGGGATGGCTACACCTTC. Translation gives CASSYDRGDGYTF.

This chain uses TRBV9 with TRBJ2-1; 8 nucleotides align to TRBD2. Germline-derived CDR1 and CDR2 are SGDLS and YYNGEE. The trim removed 5 bases at V and 9 bases at J, leaving 10 bases unmatched. The CDR3 has 14 amino acids. The CDR3 loop is CASRPGAGVGEQFF. The CDR3 nucleotides read TGTGCCAGCAGACCCGGAGCGGGAGTCGGTGAGCAGTTCTTC.

The V and J genes are TRBV7-9 and TRBJ1-5; D gene unclear. The length of the CDR3 is 15 residues. CDR1 is SEHNR, CDR2 FQNEAQ, per germline (reference sequence). V gave up 5 bases and J gave up 2 bases, with 13 bases separating them. The CDR3 DNA is TGTGCCAGCAGCCTAAATTTGGGAGGCAATCAGCCCCAGCATTTT. Translation: CASSLNLGGNQPQHF.

The chain joins TRBV5-6 to TRBJ1-5; no reliable D call. Germline CDR1 SGHDT, CDR2 YYEEEE. Deletions cut 4 bases from V and 4 bases from J, with 12 bases between. The CDR3 totals 14 residues. CDR3 nucleotide sequence: TGTGCCAGCAGCGTCGGAGGACGGAATCAGCCCCAGCATTTT. It codes for CASSVGGRNQPQHF.

The chain employs TRBV4-3 and TRBJ1-2, with D hard to call. The germline V gene has CDR1 LGHNA and CDR2 YSLEER. Trimming took off 3 bases at V and 8 bases at J, with 19 bases between the two ends. This CDR3 region has 15 residues. This CDR3 reads CASSHQRSSGSGYTF. CDR3 sequence (DNA): TGCGCCAGCAGCCACCAAAGGAGTTCGGGAAGCGGCTACACCTTC.

The chain recombines TRBV5-1 with TRBJ2-2, with 7 bases identical to TRBD1. Germline CDR1 reads SGHRS; CDR2 reads YFSETQ. V was pared by 3 bases and J by 4 bases, with 6 bases of the junction left unmatched. The CDR3 runs 15 residues. CDR3 sequence reads: CASSSRQGSTGELFF. For the CDR3, the DNA is TGCGCCAGCAGCTCTCGACAGGGAAGCACCGGGGAGCTGTTTTTT.

The rearrangement uses TRBV7-3 and TRBJ1-1; 9 nucleotides match TRBD1. The CDR3 is 14 amino acids. V shed 4 bases, J shed 4 bases, and the junction held 4 bases outside the gene matches. Germline CDR1 SGHTA, CDR2 FQGTGA. This chain's CDR3 is CASSSRQGVTEAFF. The CDR3, as DNA: TGTGCCAGCAGCTCTCGACAGGGGGTCACTGAAGCTTTCTTT. The entire variable domain, with the rest obtained from reference TRBV7-3 and TRBJ1-1, is as follows: GAGVSQTPSNKVTEKGKYVELRCDPISGHTALYWYRQSLGQGPEFLIYFQGTGAADDSGLPNDRFFAVRPEGSVSTLKIQRTERGDSAVYLCASSSRQGVTEAFFGQGTRLTVV.

This chain uses TRBV6-5 with TRBJ1-1, with TRBD1 identical over 7 bases. V shed 7 bases and J 1 base; nucleotides not matched to a gene: 6. CDR3 length: 14 residues. From germline, CDR1 is MNHEY and CDR2 SVGAGI. The CDR3 loop reads CASIPYRGNTEAFF. DNA for the CDR3: TGTGCCAGCATTCCATACAGGGGGAACACTGAAGCTTTCTTT.